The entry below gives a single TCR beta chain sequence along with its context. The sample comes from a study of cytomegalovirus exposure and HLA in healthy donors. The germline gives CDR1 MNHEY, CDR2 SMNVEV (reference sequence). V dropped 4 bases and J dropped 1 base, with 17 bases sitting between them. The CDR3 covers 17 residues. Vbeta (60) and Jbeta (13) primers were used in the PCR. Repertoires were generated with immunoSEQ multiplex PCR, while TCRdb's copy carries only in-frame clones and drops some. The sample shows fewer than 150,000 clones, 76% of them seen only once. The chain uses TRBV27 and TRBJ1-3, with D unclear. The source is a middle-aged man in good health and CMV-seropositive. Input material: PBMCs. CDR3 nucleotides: TGTGCCAGCAGTTCTCTTGAATCCGGTCGATCTGGAAACACCATATATTTT. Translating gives CASSSLESGRSGNTIYF.